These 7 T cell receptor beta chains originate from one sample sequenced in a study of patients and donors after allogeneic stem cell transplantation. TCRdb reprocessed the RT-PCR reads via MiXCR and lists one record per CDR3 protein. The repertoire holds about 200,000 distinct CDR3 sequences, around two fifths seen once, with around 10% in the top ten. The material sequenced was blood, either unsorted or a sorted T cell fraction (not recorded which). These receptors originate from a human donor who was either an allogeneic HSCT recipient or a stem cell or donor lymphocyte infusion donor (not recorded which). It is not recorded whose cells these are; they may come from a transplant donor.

CDR3 sequence: CASSLVTGETQYF. The CDR3 DNA follows: TGTGCCAGCAGCTTGGTGACAGGGGAGACCCAGTACTTC. The chain couples TRBV5-6 to TRBJ2-5; 7 nucleotides align to TRBD1. Germline V gives CDR1 SGHDT, CDR2 YYEEEE. The length of the CDR3 is 13 residues. After removal of 0 bases from V and 5 bases from J, the junction contained 1 base not matched to a gene. The whole variable domain, filled in from reference TRBV5-6 and TRBJ2-5, reads DAGVTQSPTHLIKTRGQQVTLRCSPKSGHDTVSWYQQALGQGPQFIFQYYEEEERQRGNFPDRFSGHQFPNYSSELNVNALLLGDSALYLCASSLVTGETQYFGPGTRLLVL.

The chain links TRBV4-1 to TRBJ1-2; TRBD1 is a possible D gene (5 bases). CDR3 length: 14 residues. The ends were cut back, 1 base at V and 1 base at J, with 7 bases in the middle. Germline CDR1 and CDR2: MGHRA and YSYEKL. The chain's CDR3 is CASSQGGNNYGYTF. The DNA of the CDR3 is TGCGCCAGCAGCCAAGGGGGGAATAACTATGGCTACACCTTC.

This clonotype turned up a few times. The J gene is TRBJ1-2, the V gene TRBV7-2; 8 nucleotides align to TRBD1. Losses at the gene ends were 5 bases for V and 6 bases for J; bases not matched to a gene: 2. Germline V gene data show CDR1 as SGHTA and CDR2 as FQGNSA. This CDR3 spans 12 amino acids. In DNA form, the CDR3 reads TGTGCCAGCAGCCCGACAGGGGATGGCTACACCTTC. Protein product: CASSPTGDGYTF.

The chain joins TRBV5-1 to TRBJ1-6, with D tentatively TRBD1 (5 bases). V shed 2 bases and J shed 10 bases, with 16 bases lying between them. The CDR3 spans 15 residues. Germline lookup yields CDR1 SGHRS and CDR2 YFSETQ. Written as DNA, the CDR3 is TGCGCCAGCAGCTTCTCAGGGCAGGTCGGATCACCCCTCCACTTT. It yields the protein CASSFSGQVGSPLHF.

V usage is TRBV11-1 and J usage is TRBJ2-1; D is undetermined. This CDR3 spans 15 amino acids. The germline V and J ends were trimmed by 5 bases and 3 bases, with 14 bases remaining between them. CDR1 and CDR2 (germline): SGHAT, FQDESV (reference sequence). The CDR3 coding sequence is TGTGCCAGCAGCGAGACGGGCCACGGCTACAATGAGCAGTTCTTC. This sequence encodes CASSETGHGYNEQFF. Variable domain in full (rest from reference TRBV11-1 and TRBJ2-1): EAEVAQSPRYKITEKSQAVAFWCDPISGHATLYWYRQILGQGPELLVQFQDESVVDDSQLPKDRFSAERLKGVDSTLKIQPAELGDSAMYLCASSETGHGYNEQFFGPGTRLTVL.

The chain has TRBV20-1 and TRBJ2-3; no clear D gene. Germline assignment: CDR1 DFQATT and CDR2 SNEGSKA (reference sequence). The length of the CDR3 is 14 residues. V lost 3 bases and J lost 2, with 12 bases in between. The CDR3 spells CSASRLSLTDTQYF. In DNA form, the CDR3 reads TGCAGTGCTAGCCGGCTTTCCCTCACAGATACGCAGTATTTT.

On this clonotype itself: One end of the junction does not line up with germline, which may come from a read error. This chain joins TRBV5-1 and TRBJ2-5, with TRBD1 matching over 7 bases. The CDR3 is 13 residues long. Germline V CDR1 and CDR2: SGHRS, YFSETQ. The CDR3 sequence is CASSSGQQETQYF. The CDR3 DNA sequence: TGTGCCAGCAGTTCGGGACAGCAAGAGACCCAGTACTTC.